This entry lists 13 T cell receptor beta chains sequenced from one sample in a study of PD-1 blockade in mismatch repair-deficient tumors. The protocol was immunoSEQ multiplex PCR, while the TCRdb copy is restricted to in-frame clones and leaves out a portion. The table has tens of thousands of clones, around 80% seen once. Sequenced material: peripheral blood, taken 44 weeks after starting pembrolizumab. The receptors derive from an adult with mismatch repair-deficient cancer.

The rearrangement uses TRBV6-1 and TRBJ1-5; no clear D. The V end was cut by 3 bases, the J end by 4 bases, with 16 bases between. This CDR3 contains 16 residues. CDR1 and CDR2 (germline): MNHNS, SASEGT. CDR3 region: CASSEEFGHPNQPQHF. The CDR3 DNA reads TGTGCCAGCAGTGAGGAGTTCGGGCACCCGAATCAGCCCCAGCATTTT.

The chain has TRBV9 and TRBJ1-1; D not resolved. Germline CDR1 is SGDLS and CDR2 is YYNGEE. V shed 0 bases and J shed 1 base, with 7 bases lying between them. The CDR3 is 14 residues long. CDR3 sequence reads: CASSVVGSNTEAFF. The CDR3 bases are TGTGCCAGCAGCGTAGTCGGCTCGAACACTGAAGCTTTCTTT.

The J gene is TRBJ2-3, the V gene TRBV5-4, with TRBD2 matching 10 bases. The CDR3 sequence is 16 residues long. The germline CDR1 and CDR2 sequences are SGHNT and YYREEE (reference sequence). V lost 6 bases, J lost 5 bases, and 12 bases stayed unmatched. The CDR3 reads CASTREAGGPGDTQYF. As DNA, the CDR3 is TGTGCCAGCACCAGGGAAGCGGGAGGGCCGGGAGATACGCAGTATTTT.

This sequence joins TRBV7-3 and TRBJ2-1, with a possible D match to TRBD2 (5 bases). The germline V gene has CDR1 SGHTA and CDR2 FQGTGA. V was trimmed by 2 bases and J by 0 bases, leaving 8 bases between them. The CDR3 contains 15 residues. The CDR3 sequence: CASSLGGLSYNEQFF. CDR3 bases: TGTGCCAGCAGCTTAGGCGGACTCTCCTACAATGAGCAGTTCTTC.

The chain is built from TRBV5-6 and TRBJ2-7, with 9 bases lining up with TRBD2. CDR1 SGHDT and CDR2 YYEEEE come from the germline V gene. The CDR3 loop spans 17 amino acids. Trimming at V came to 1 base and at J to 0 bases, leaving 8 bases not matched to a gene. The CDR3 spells CASSLLSSGAFSYEQYF. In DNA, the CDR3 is TGTGCCAGCAGCTTGCTTTCTAGCGGGGCTTTCTCCTACGAGCAGTACTTC.

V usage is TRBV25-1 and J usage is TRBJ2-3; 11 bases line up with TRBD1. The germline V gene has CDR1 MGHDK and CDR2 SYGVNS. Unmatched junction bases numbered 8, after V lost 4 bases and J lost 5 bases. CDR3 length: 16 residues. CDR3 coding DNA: TGTGCCAGCAGTGCTGCCTGGGGACAGGGGGAAGATACGCAGTATTTT. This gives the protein CASSAAWGQGEDTQYF.

Here the CDR3 DNA reads TGTGCCAGCAGCCCACCGGGACAGCTCACAGATACGCAGTATTTT. It is translated as CASSPPGQLTDTQYF. The J gene is TRBJ2-3, the V gene TRBV11-2; 7 nucleotides line up with TRBD1. The CDR3 extends over 15 amino acids. Germline CDR1 is SGHAT and CDR2 is FQNNGV. The trim removed 5 bases at V and 2 bases at J, leaving 7 bases unmatched.

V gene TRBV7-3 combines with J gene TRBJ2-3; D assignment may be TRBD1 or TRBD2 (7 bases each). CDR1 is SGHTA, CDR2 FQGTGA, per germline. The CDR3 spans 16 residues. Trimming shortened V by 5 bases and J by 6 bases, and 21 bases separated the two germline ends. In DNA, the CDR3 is TGTGCCAGCAGCCATGGGGGAGGGGGCGTTAGGGATACGCAGTATTTT. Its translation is CASSHGGGGVRDTQYF.

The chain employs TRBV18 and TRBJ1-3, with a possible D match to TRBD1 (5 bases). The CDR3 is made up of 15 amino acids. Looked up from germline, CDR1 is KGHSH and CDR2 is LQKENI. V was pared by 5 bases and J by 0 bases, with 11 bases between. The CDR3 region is CASSEGPTSGNTIYF. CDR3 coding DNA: TGTGCCAGCTCAGAGGGACCCACCTCTGGAAACACCATATATTTT.

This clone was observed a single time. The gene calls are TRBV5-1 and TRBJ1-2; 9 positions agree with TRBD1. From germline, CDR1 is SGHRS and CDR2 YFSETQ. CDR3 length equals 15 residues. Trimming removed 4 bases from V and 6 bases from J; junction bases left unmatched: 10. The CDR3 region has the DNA TGCGCCAGCAGCCCCGAACCCGGGACAGGGAATGGCTACACCTTC. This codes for CASSPEPGTGNGYTF.

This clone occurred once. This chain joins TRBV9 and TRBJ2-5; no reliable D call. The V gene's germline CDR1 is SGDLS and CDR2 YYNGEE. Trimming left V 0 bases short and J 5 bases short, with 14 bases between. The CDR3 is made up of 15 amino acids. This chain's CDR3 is CASSVGAGVGETQYF. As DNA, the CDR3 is TGTGCCAGCAGCGTAGGGGCTGGGGTCGGGGAGACCCAGTACTTC.

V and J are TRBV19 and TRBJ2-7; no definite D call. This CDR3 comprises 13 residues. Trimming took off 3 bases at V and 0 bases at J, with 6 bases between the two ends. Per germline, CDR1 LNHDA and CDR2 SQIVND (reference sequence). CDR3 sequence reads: CASSMRNSYEQYF. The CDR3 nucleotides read TGTGCCAGTAGTATGAGGAACTCCTACGAGCAGTACTTC.

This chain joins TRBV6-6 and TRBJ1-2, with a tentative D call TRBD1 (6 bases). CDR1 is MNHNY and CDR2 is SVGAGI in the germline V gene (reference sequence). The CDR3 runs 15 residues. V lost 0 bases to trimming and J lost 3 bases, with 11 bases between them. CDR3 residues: CASSYSQGAHYGYTF. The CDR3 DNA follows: TGTGCCAGCAGTTACTCACAGGGTGCCCACTATGGCTACACCTTC.